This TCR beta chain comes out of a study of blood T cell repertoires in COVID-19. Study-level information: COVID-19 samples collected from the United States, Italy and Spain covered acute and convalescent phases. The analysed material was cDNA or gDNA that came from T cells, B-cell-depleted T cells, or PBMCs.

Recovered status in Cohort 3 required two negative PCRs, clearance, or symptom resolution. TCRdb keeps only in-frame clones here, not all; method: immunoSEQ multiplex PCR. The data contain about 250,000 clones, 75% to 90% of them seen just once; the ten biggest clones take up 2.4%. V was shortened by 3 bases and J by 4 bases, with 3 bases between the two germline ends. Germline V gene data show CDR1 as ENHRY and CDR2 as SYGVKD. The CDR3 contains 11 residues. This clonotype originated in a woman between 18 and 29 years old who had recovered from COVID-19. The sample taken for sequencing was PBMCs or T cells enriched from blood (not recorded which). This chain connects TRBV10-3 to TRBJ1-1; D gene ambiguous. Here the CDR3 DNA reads TGTGCCATCAGTGACCTCACTGAAGCTTTCTTT. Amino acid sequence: CAISDLTEAFF.